Listed below are T cell receptor beta chains from one sample, sequenced in a study of OX40 agonist ivuxolimab in advanced cancers. The method was immunoSEQ multiplex PCR; TCRdb's version includes in-frame clones alone and lacks a portion of them. Of around 20,000 clones listed, around 74% were seen once; the top ten hold around 28%. The material was CD4+ or CD8+ T cells sorted from blood, obtained in a trial of the OX40 agonist ivuxolimab. All receptors derive from an adult with an advanced solid tumor such as melanoma, head and neck, liver or kidney cancer. CDR3s include the opening cysteine and the closing phenylalanine or tryptophan. D genes are given only for firm matches. Clone size is not always given. Where it is, it says once, few, many or a class for expanded clones.

D gene: TRBD2
J gene: TRBJ2-5
V gene: TRBV30
clone size: few
CDR3 length: 15
CDR3 DNA: TGTGCCTGGAGTGGAGGAGCGGGAATGGGGGAGACCCAGTACTTC
CDR3 protein: CAWSGGAGMGETQYF

D gene: NA
J gene: TRBJ1-6
V gene: TRBV4-3
clone size: NA
CDR3 length: 13
CDR3 DNA: TGCGCCAGCAGCCCCACGGAAAATTCACCCCTCCACTTT
CDR3 protein: CASSPTENSPLHF

D gene: NA
J gene: TRBJ1-5
V gene: TRBV5-6
clone size: NA
CDR3 length: 14
CDR3 DNA: TGTGCCAGCAGCTTAGGAGGTAGCAATCAGCCCCAGCATTTT
CDR3 protein: CASSLGGSNQPQHF

D gene: NA
J gene: TRBJ2-5
V gene: TRBV5-1
clone size: NA
CDR3 length: 14
CDR3 DNA: TGCGCCAGCAGCGGTGCACCGCGAAGAGAGACCCAGTACTTC
CDR3 protein: CASSGAPRRETQYF

D gene: TRBD1
J gene: TRBJ1-1
V gene: TRBV19
clone size: NA
CDR3 length: 15
CDR3 DNA: TGTGCCAGTAGTTACCGGGACAGTGTGAACACTGAAGCTTTCTTT
CDR3 protein: CASSYRDSVNTEAFF

D gene: NA
J gene: TRBJ2-7
V gene: TRBV29-1
clone size: NA
CDR3 length: 11
CDR3 DNA: TGCAGCGTTTTAGTTCTGAGAGAGCAGTACTTC
CDR3 protein: CSVLVLREQYF

D gene: NA
J gene: TRBJ1-5
V gene: TRBV5-4
clone size: NA
CDR3 length: 16
CDR3 DNA: TGTGCCAGCAGCTTGGGGGGAATCTTCGGAGAGCAGCCCCAGCATTTT
CDR3 protein: CASSLGGIFGEQPQHF

D gene: NA
J gene: TRBJ2-2
V gene: TRBV7-2
clone size: NA
CDR3 length: 15
CDR3 DNA: TGTGCCAGCAGCCTAGATACACGGAACACCGGGGAGCTGTTTTTT
CDR3 protein: CASSLDTRNTGELFF

D gene: TRBD1
J gene: TRBJ1-2
V gene: TRBV28
clone size: NA
CDR3 length: 15
CDR3 DNA: TGTGCCAGCAGTCCCAGGACAGGAACTAACTATGGCTACACCTTC
CDR3 protein: CASSPRTGTNYGYTF

D gene: TRBD1
J gene: TRBJ2-1
V gene: TRBV30
clone size: NA
CDR3 length: 12
CDR3 DNA: TGTGCCTGGAGTCAGGGGGCAAGCGAGCAGTTCTTC
CDR3 protein: CAWSQGASEQFF

D gene: NA
J gene: TRBJ1-1
V gene: TRBV28
clone size: NA
CDR3 length: 11
CDR3 DNA: TGTGCCAGCAGTTTATCGGCTGAAGCTTTCTTT
CDR3 protein: CASSLSAEAFF

D gene: NA
J gene: TRBJ2-6
V gene: TRBV6-1
clone size: NA
CDR3 length: 15
CDR3 DNA: TGTGCCAGCAGCCAGGGCGCGTATGGGGCCAACGTCCTGACTTTC
CDR3 protein: CASSQGAYGANVLTF

D gene: TRBD1
J gene: TRBJ2-1
V gene: TRBV29-1
clone size: NA
CDR3 length: 16
CDR3 DNA: TGCAGCGTGGCCGGGACAGGGGCTACCTCCTACAATGAGCAGTTCTTC
CDR3 protein: CSVAGTGATSYNEQFF

D gene: NA
J gene: TRBJ1-4
V gene: TRBV4-1
clone size: few
CDR3 length: 16
CDR3 DNA: TGCGCCAGCAGTTACAGGCAATTAAAGGAGGATGAAAAACTGTTTTTT
CDR3 protein: CASSYRQLKEDEKLFF

D gene: NA
J gene: TRBJ1-4
V gene: TRBV4-3
clone size: NA
CDR3 length: 17
CDR3 DNA: TGCGCCAGCAGCCACTCTGACGCGGGGTCCATGAATGAAAAACTGTTTTTT
CDR3 protein: CASSHSDAGSMNEKLFF

D gene: NA
J gene: TRBJ1-5
V gene: TRBV6-5
clone size: NA
CDR3 length: 15
CDR3 DNA: TGTGCCAGCAGTCCCGTAGGCGGGAGCAATCAGCCCCAGCATTTT
CDR3 protein: CASSPVGGSNQPQHF

D gene: TRBD1
J gene: TRBJ1-1
V gene: TRBV29-1
clone size: NA
CDR3 length: 13
CDR3 DNA: TGCAGCTTGAGCCGACAGGGGTCCCCTGAAGCTTTCTTT
CDR3 protein: CSLSRQGSPEAFF

D gene: NA
J gene: TRBJ2-7
V gene: TRBV10-1
clone size: NA
CDR3 length: 14
CDR3 DNA: TGCGCCAGCAGTGATGGGATCCTACCCTACGAGCAGTACTTC
CDR3 protein: CASSDGILPYEQYF

D gene: TRBD1
J gene: TRBJ2-7
V gene: TRBV19
clone size: NA
CDR3 length: 15
CDR3 DNA: TGTGCCAGTAGTGTCTTCGGGACAGGGATCTACGAGCAGTACTTC
CDR3 protein: CASSVFGTGIYEQYF

D gene: NA
J gene: TRBJ2-7
V gene: TRBV7-2
clone size: NA
CDR3 length: 13
CDR3 DNA: TGTGCCAGCAGCCTCAACAGCAACTACGAGCAGTACTTC
CDR3 protein: CASSLNSNYEQYF

D gene: TRBD1
J gene: TRBJ2-3
V gene: TRBV4-1
clone size: NA
CDR3 length: 18
CDR3 DNA: TGCGCCAGCAGCCAAGCCCTCACCGGGACAGGGAGGACAGATACGCAGTATTTT
CDR3 protein: CASSQALTGTGRTDTQYF

D gene: NA
J gene: TRBJ2-7
V gene: TRBV9
clone size: NA
CDR3 length: 14
CDR3 DNA: TGTGCCAGCAGCGTAGACGGGATTGGTCTCGAGCAGTACTTC
CDR3 protein: CASSVDGIGLEQYF

D gene: TRBD2
J gene: TRBJ2-2
V gene: TRBV7-6
clone size: NA
CDR3 length: 19
CDR3 DNA: TGTGCCAGCAGCGCGTTAAGGACTAGCGGGGGGACGAACACCGGGGAGCTGTTTTTT
CDR3 protein: CASSALRTSGGTNTGELFF

D gene: NA
J gene: TRBJ1-6
V gene: TRBV6-5
clone size: NA
CDR3 length: 14
CDR3 DNA: TGTGCCAGCAGCGAACCGACTGGGTCGGGGGCCCTCCACTTT
CDR3 protein: CASSEPTGSGALHF

D gene: TRBD2
J gene: TRBJ2-7
V gene: TRBV5-4
clone size: NA
CDR3 length: 14
CDR3 DNA: TGTGCCAGCAGCTTTGCGGGGGGGCCCTACGAGCAGTACTTC
CDR3 protein: CASSFAGGPYEQYF

D gene: TRBD1
J gene: TRBJ1-5
V gene: TRBV28
clone size: NA
CDR3 length: 17
CDR3 DNA: TGTGCCAGCAAAGGGACAGGGGAGTATATTGACAATCAGCCCCAGCATTTT
CDR3 protein: CASKGTGEYIDNQPQHF

D gene: NA
J gene: TRBJ2-4
V gene: TRBV9
clone size: few
CDR3 length: 15
CDR3 DNA: TGTGCCAGCAGCCCTGGGAGCCTGGCCAAAAACATTCAGTACTTC
CDR3 protein: CASSPGSLAKNIQYF

D gene: TRBD2
J gene: TRBJ2-1
V gene: TRBV5-1
clone size: NA
CDR3 length: 19
CDR3 DNA: TGCGCCAGCAGCTTCACACCCACTCTAGCGGAAAGCTCCTACAATGAGCAGTTCTTC
CDR3 protein: CASSFTPTLAESSYNEQFF

D gene: NA
J gene: TRBJ1-3
V gene: TRBV7-2
clone size: NA
CDR3 length: 18
CDR3 DNA: TGTGCCAGCAGCTTAGTGGCACGGACGTTTAGCTCTGGAAACACCATATATTTT
CDR3 protein: CASSLVARTFSSGNTIYF

D gene: TRBD2
J gene: TRBJ2-5
V gene: TRBV4-2
clone size: few
CDR3 length: 15
CDR3 DNA: TGTGCCAGCAGCCACCCGGGGGCGGGGGGGGAGACCCAGTACTTC
CDR3 protein: CASSHPGAGGETQYF

D gene: TRBD1
J gene: TRBJ2-1
V gene: TRBV27
clone size: NA
CDR3 length: 12
CDR3 DNA: TGTGCCAGCAGACAGGGGTACAATGAGCAGTTCTTC
CDR3 protein: CASRQGYNEQFF

D gene: TRBD2
J gene: TRBJ2-3
V gene: TRBV7-9
clone size: NA
CDR3 length: 17
CDR3 DNA: TGTGCCAGCAGCTCCCGGGGGGCTAGCGGGAGAATAGATACGCAGTATTTT
CDR3 protein: CASSSRGASGRIDTQYF

D gene: TRBD1
J gene: TRBJ2-3
V gene: TRBV5-1
clone size: NA
CDR3 length: 19
CDR3 DNA: TGCGCCAGCAGCTTCGCCGTCCATGGACAGGGCCTACGCACAGATACGCAGTATTTT
CDR3 protein: CASSFAVHGQGLRTDTQYF

D gene: TRBD1
J gene: TRBJ2-7
V gene: TRBV28
clone size: few
CDR3 length: 15
CDR3 DNA: TGTGCCAGCAGTACCACAGGGGGATTTGGGGACGAGCAGTACTTC
CDR3 protein: CASSTTGGFGDEQYF

D gene: NA
J gene: TRBJ2-5
V gene: TRBV6-5
clone size: NA
CDR3 length: 13
CDR3 DNA: TGTGCCAGCAGTTACGGACATGGAGAGACCCAGTACTTC
CDR3 protein: CASSYGHGETQYF

D gene: TRBD2
J gene: TRBJ2-7
V gene: TRBV27
clone size: few
CDR3 length: 13
CDR3 DNA: TGTGCCAGCAGTTCGGGACTAGCGGACGAGCAGTACTTC
CDR3 protein: CASSSGLADEQYF

D gene: TRBD1
J gene: TRBJ2-1
V gene: TRBV27
clone size: NA
CDR3 length: 15
CDR3 DNA: TGTGCCAGCAGTTATACAGGGGGCCGGAGTGGTGAGCAGTTCTTC
CDR3 protein: CASSYTGGRSGEQFF

D gene: TRBD2
J gene: TRBJ2-3
V gene: TRBV9
clone size: few
CDR3 length: 16
CDR3 DNA: TGTGCCAGCAGCGCCTTTAGCGGGGGGGGCGCAGATACGCAGTATTTT
CDR3 protein: CASSAFSGGGADTQYF

D gene: TRBD2
J gene: TRBJ2-5
V gene: TRBV28
clone size: NA
CDR3 length: 14
CDR3 DNA: TGTGCCAGCAGTCCCGGGGGGGGCGGGAGAACCCAGTACTTC
CDR3 protein: CASSPGGGGRTQYF

D gene: NA
J gene: TRBJ1-4
V gene: TRBV4-1
clone size: NA
CDR3 length: 15
CDR3 DNA: TGCGCCAGCAGCCAAGGCCCGGAAACTAATGAAAAACTGTTTTTT
CDR3 protein: CASSQGPETNEKLFF

D gene: TRBD1
J gene: TRBJ2-1
V gene: TRBV29-1
clone size: NA
CDR3 length: 13
CDR3 DNA: TGCAGCGTTCGACAGGGATCCTACAATGAGCAGTTCTTC
CDR3 protein: CSVRQGSYNEQFF

D gene: TRBD1
J gene: TRBJ2-5
V gene: TRBV11-2
clone size: NA
CDR3 length: 16
CDR3 DNA: TGTGCCAGCAGCTTAGATTTGGGCGTACAGGGGGAGACCCAGTACTTC
CDR3 protein: CASSLDLGVQGETQYF

D gene: NA
J gene: TRBJ2-1
V gene: TRBV4-1
clone size: NA
CDR3 length: 13
CDR3 DNA: TGCGCCAGCAGCCTCGCGTGGGAGGATGAGCAGTTCTTC
CDR3 protein: CASSLAWEDEQFF

D gene: TRBD2
J gene: TRBJ2-7
V gene: TRBV28
clone size: NA
CDR3 length: 13
CDR3 DNA: TGTGCCAGCAGTTCGGGAGGGACTGGAGAGCAGTACTTC
CDR3 protein: CASSSGGTGEQYF

D gene: NA
J gene: TRBJ2-1
V gene: TRBV11-2
clone size: NA
CDR3 length: 16
CDR3 DNA: TGTGCCAGCAGCTTATTCGGGACATCCGGGGGGAATGAGCAGTTCTTC
CDR3 protein: CASSLFGTSGGNEQFF

D gene: NA
J gene: TRBJ2-1
V gene: TRBV7-9
clone size: NA
CDR3 length: 13
CDR3 DNA: TGTGCCAGCAGCTATAGGGCCTACAATGAGCAGTTCTTC
CDR3 protein: CASSYRAYNEQFF

D gene: NA
J gene: TRBJ2-3
V gene: TRBV7-3
clone size: NA
CDR3 length: 15
CDR3 DNA: TGTGCCAGCAGCCCGGGGACAAGGGAGGCAGATACGCAGTATTTT
CDR3 protein: CASSPGTREADTQYF

D gene: NA
J gene: TRBJ1-2
V gene: TRBV7-9
clone size: few
CDR3 length: 15
CDR3 DNA: TGTGCCAGCAGCTCATTGACAGGAGGAATCTATGGCTACACCTTC
CDR3 protein: CASSSLTGGIYGYTF

D gene: TRBD2
J gene: TRBJ2-3
V gene: TRBV6-8
clone size: NA
CDR3 length: 16
CDR3 DNA: TGTGCCAGCAGACACCTAGCGGGGGCTGACACAGATACGCAGTATTTT
CDR3 protein: CASRHLAGADTDTQYF

D gene: NA
J gene: TRBJ2-7
V gene: TRBV28
clone size: NA
CDR3 length: 15
CDR3 DNA: TGTGCCAGCAGTGTGGGGACCGACTCCTTCTACGAGCAGTACTTC
CDR3 protein: CASSVGTDSFYEQYF